This record concerns one TCR beta chain sequence. It has no known antigen specificity. Base-call qualities are not available, and no considerably larger clone is one nucleotide away. The trial excluded patients who had a history of autoimmune disease or who were on systemic immunosuppression. In every dose cohort, peripheral blood was drawn for TCR sequencing at baseline, cycle 4 day 1, and cycle 7 day 1. Samples came from an open-label, multicenter, first-in-human phase I dose-escalation trial of ivuxolimab. Adults with locally advanced or metastatic melanoma, renal cell, hepatocellular, or head and neck squamous cell carcinoma were enrolled in the trial. Before TCR sequencing, CD4+ T cells and CD8+ T cells were sorted from peripheral blood as separate populations. The data belong to a study of OX40 agonist ivuxolimab in advanced cancers. For the study in its entirety: Ivuxolimab was an agonistic, fully human IgG2 monoclonal antibody directed against OX40 (CD134), a costimulatory receptor. Intravenous ivuxolimab was administered to patients every 2 weeks at six dose levels: 0.01, 0.1, 0.3, 1.5, 3 and 10 mg/kg. Of the approximately 50 patients in dose escalation, about 20 had hepatocellular carcinoma, some 15 had melanoma, 9 had renal cell carcinoma and 9 had head and neck cancer. In the dose-escalation cohort, roughly 82% of patients were male, and the mean age was 60 years with a range of roughly 20 to 80. Prior anti-PD-1, anti-PD-L1 or anti-CTLA-4 therapy was permitted, and checkpoint inhibitors had been received by around 39% of dose-escalation patients. Partial responses occurred in three dose-escalation patients, of whom one had hepatocellular carcinoma and two had cutaneous melanoma. Peripheral TCRbeta sequencing aimed to test whether ivuxolimab altered TCR sequence diversity and caused clonal T-cell expansion. The paper reports the monotherapy dose-escalation portion (N of about 50 patients) of the phase I ivuxolimab trial.

Overall study results and their limits: Partial responders in the 0.1-3.0 mg/kg groups had among the lowest normalized peripheral clonal expansion, especially among CD8+ T cells. Antigen specificity was not determined for the clonally expanded peripheral T cells. Low levels of normalized T-cell clonal expansion were also shown by some nonresponding patients. At doses from 0.1 to 3.0 mg/kg, clonal expansion was seen in both CD4+ and CD8+ blood T cells between baseline and week 6. On average, CD8+ T cells showed more expanded clones than CD4+ T cells after ivuxolimab.

To sequence the TCRbeta CDR3 region, genomic DNA was isolated from the sorted cells. TCRbeta CDR3 regions were sequenced using the immunoSEQ Assay. Imported from immuneACCESS, the table was reduced by TCRdb to in-frame sequences with V and J called. These copies leave out some clones; in studies compared against another copy, an unresolved V gene accounts for under half, and the cause of the remainder is not known. This sample comprises approximately 70,000 clones, roughly 85% of them detected only once. 5.5% to 8.5% of the sample comes from the top ten. The sequence came from an adult with an advanced solid tumor such as melanoma, head and neck, liver or kidney cancer. The sequencing here drew on CD4+ or CD8+ T cells sorted from blood, taken in a trial of the OX40 agonist ivuxolimab.

The nucleotide sequence reads as follows: TGTGCCAGCAGACCCCGGGGGGACTCCCCTACGGGGGAGCAGTACTTC. This gives the protein CASRPRGDSPTGEQYF. The chain is encoded by TRBV7-2 joined to TRBJ2-7, with TRBD2 identical over 7 junction bases. Looking up the germline V gene yields CDR1 SGHTA and CDR2 FQGNSA. The CDR3 covers 16 residues, taking in both the cysteine and the phenylalanine. Only the CDR3 DNA is retained, 48 bases long and in frame from the first base. The germline V and J ends show losses of 6 bases and 7 bases respectively, and no gene match explains 18 bases of the junction.